A selection of T cell receptor beta chains follows, all from one sample in a study of blood T cells in healthy people across ages. TCRdb recomputed calls from the 5' RACE reads with MiXCR, one row per CDR3 protein. The top ten clones hold around 2.1% of a sample with over 1.5 million distinct CDR3 sequences, 49% of them seen once. The sequenced sample consisted of blood. The origin of the receptors is a middle-aged woman in good health. The CDR3 runs from the conserved cysteine through the conserved F or W. Each record gives: clone size, J gene, CDR3 length, D gene, V gene, CDR3 protein, CDR3 DNA. D genes are given only for firm matches. Size is stated for part of the rows, as once, few or many counts, or as a class when the clone is expanded.

clone_size: few
j_call: TRBJ2-7
cdr3_length: 14
d_call: NA
v_call: TRBV18
cdr3_aa: CASFRTGSSYEQYF
cdr3_nt: TGTGCCAGCTTCCGGACGGGGAGCTCCTACGAGCAGTACTTC

clone_size: NA
j_call: TRBJ2-7
cdr3_length: 14
d_call: NA
v_call: TRBV15
cdr3_aa: CATAVRGATYEQYF
cdr3_nt: TGTGCCACCGCGGTCCGAGGGGCTACCTACGAGCAGTACTTC

clone_size: few
j_call: TRBJ2-7
cdr3_length: 15
d_call: NA
v_call: TRBV12-3/TRBV12-4
cdr3_aa: CASSRKGQPPYEQYF
cdr3_nt: TGTGCCAGCAGTAGAAAGGGTCAGCCACCCTACGAGCAGTACTTC

clone_size: NA
j_call: TRBJ2-6
cdr3_length: 18
d_call: TRBD1
v_call: TRBV6-2/TRBV6-3
cdr3_aa: CASSSKGQGMTGANVLTF
cdr3_nt: TGTGCCAGCAGTTCGAAGGGACAGGGGATGACTGGGGCCAACGTCCTGACTTTC

clone_size: few
j_call: TRBJ2-7
cdr3_length: 13
d_call: NA
v_call: TRBV4-3
cdr3_aa: CASSQDHPYEQYF
cdr3_nt: TGCGCCAGCAGCCAAGACCACCCCTACGAGCAGTACTTC

clone_size: few
j_call: TRBJ2-1
cdr3_length: 13
d_call: TRBD1
v_call: TRBV24-1
cdr3_aa: CATTTGEYNERFF
cdr3_nt: TGTGCCACCACCACAGGGGAATACAATGAGCGGTTCTTC

clone_size: NA
j_call: TRBJ1-1
cdr3_length: 16
d_call: NA
v_call: TRBV6-5
cdr3_aa: CASSYHHRGTNTEAFF
cdr3_nt: TGTGCCAGCAGTTACCACCATCGCGGTACGAACACTGAAGCTTTCTTT

clone_size: few
j_call: TRBJ2-3
cdr3_length: 13
d_call: NA
v_call: TRBV28
cdr3_aa: CASRDSQTDTQYF
cdr3_nt: TGTGCCAGCAGGGACAGCCAAACAGATACGCAGTATTTT

clone_size: few
j_call: TRBJ2-5
cdr3_length: 15
d_call: TRBD1
v_call: TRBV4-1
cdr3_aa: CASSQETGALGTQYF
cdr3_nt: TGCGCCAGCAGCCAAGAGACAGGGGCTCTCGGGACCCAGTACTTC

clone_size: NA
j_call: TRBJ2-7
cdr3_length: 16
d_call: TRBD2
v_call: TRBV10-3
cdr3_aa: CAISESGRGGRNEQYF
cdr3_nt: TGTGCCATCAGTGAGTCCGGGCGGGGGGGCAGAAATGAGCAGTACTTC

clone_size: NA
j_call: TRBJ2-3
cdr3_length: 15
d_call: TRBD2
v_call: TRBV13
cdr3_aa: CASSPTSGGWDTQYF
cdr3_nt: TGTGCCAGCAGCCCTACTAGCGGGGGTTGGGATACGCAGTATTTT

clone_size: once
j_call: TRBJ2-1
cdr3_length: 16
d_call: TRBD2
v_call: TRBV27
cdr3_aa: CASSLGGRGGYNEQFF
cdr3_nt: TGTGCCAGCAGTTTAGGGGGGCGGGGGGGCTACAATGAGCAGTTCTTC

clone_size: NA
j_call: TRBJ2-7
cdr3_length: 11
d_call: NA
v_call: TRBV29-1
cdr3_aa: CSFSRSYEQYF
cdr3_nt: TGCAGCTTCAGCAGGTCCTACGAGCAGTACTTC

clone_size: NA
j_call: TRBJ2-7
cdr3_length: 12
d_call: NA
v_call: TRBV7-9
cdr3_aa: CASSFARAEQYF
cdr3_nt: TGTGCCAGCAGCTTCGCCAGGGCCGAGCAGTACTTC

clone_size: NA
j_call: TRBJ1-1
cdr3_length: 13
d_call: NA
v_call: TRBV6-2/TRBV6-3
cdr3_aa: CASSYAQTTEAFF
cdr3_nt: TGTGCCAGCAGTTACGCCCAGACGACTGAAGCTTTCTTT

clone_size: few
j_call: TRBJ2-5
cdr3_length: 16
d_call: TRBD2
v_call: TRBV20-1
cdr3_aa: CSARGSGLAGGQTQYF
cdr3_nt: TGCAGTGCTAGAGGGTCAGGACTAGCGGGGGGACAGACCCAGTACTTC

clone_size: few
j_call: TRBJ2-5
cdr3_length: 15
d_call: TRBD2
v_call: TRBV20-1
cdr3_aa: CSASALAGEAETQYF
cdr3_nt: TGCAGTGCTAGTGCACTAGCGGGGGAGGCAGAGACCCAGTACTTC

clone_size: NA
j_call: TRBJ2-7
cdr3_length: 14
d_call: TRBD1
v_call: TRBV20-1
cdr3_aa: CSAKGQGYVYEQYF
cdr3_nt: TGCAGTGCTAAGGGACAGGGGTACGTCTACGAGCAGTACTTC

clone_size: few
j_call: TRBJ2-1
cdr3_length: 16
d_call: TRBD1
v_call: TRBV13
cdr3_aa: CASSFLTGQGYNEQFF
cdr3_nt: TGTGCCAGCAGCTTCCTGACAGGACAGGGGTACAATGAGCAGTTCTTC

clone_size: few
j_call: TRBJ2-3
cdr3_length: 17
d_call: TRBD2
v_call: TRBV11-2
cdr3_aa: CASSLRLAGGPTDTQYF
cdr3_nt: TGTGCCAGCAGCCTCCGACTAGCGGGGGGCCCCACAGATACGCAGTATTTT

clone_size: NA
j_call: TRBJ1-2
cdr3_length: 16
d_call: NA
v_call: TRBV20-1
cdr3_aa: CSASRRAQGADYGYTF
cdr3_nt: TGCAGTGCTTCCCGACGTGCCCAGGGTGCCGACTATGGCTACACCTTC

clone_size: NA
j_call: TRBJ1-2
cdr3_length: 13
d_call: NA
v_call: TRBV7-9
cdr3_aa: CASSLGDDYGYTF
cdr3_nt: TGTGCCAGCAGCTTAGGAGATGACTATGGCTACACCTTC

clone_size: NA
j_call: TRBJ2-3
cdr3_length: 11
d_call: NA
v_call: TRBV2
cdr3_aa: CASIRTDTQYF
cdr3_nt: TGTGCCAGCATAAGGACAGATACGCAGTATTTT

clone_size: NA
j_call: TRBJ1-2
cdr3_length: 18
d_call: NA
v_call: TRBV20-1
cdr3_aa: CSARDLTPNLPASYGYTF
cdr3_nt: TGCAGTGCTAGAGATCTCACACCTAACCTACCGGCTAGCTATGGCTACACCTTC

clone_size: NA
j_call: TRBJ2-3
cdr3_length: 14
d_call: NA
v_call: TRBV20-1
cdr3_aa: CSAPGPFPTDTQYF
cdr3_nt: TGCAGTGCGCCGGGACCTTTTCCCACAGATACGCAGTATTTT

clone_size: few
j_call: TRBJ2-3
cdr3_length: 15
d_call: TRBD1
v_call: TRBV29-1
cdr3_aa: CSVVGGTGITDTQYF
cdr3_nt: TGCAGCGTTGTAGGCGGGACAGGGATCACAGATACGCAGTATTTT

clone_size: few
j_call: TRBJ2-7
cdr3_length: 11
d_call: NA
v_call: TRBV7-9
cdr3_aa: CASSGRGEQYF
cdr3_nt: TGTGCCAGCAGCGGGAGAGGAGAGCAGTACTTC

clone_size: NA
j_call: TRBJ2-1
cdr3_length: 16
d_call: TRBD2
v_call: TRBV9
cdr3_aa: CASSVGRLAGDNEQFF
cdr3_nt: TGTGCCAGCAGCGTAGGTAGACTAGCGGGGGATAATGAGCAGTTCTTC

clone_size: NA
j_call: TRBJ2-3
cdr3_length: 15
d_call: NA
v_call: TRBV2
cdr3_aa: CASILDTTSTDTQYF
cdr3_nt: TGTGCCAGCATATTGGATACAACTAGCACAGATACGCAGTATTTT

clone_size: few
j_call: TRBJ1-2
cdr3_length: 15
d_call: TRBD1
v_call: TRBV4-1
cdr3_aa: CASSQGTGVPYGYTF
cdr3_nt: TGCGCCAGCAGCCAGGGGACAGGGGTTCCTTATGGCTACACCTTC

clone_size: NA
j_call: TRBJ2-1
cdr3_length: 15
d_call: NA
v_call: TRBV6-1
cdr3_aa: CASSDEMGSYNEQFF
cdr3_nt: TGTGCCAGCAGTGACGAGATGGGCAGCTACAATGAGCAGTTCTTC

clone_size: few
j_call: TRBJ2-1
cdr3_length: 15
d_call: TRBD2
v_call: TRBV11-2
cdr3_aa: CASSLLGLADNEQFF
cdr3_nt: TGTGCCAGCAGCTTATTGGGACTAGCGGACAATGAGCAGTTCTTC

clone_size: NA
j_call: TRBJ2-3
cdr3_length: 12
d_call: NA
v_call: TRBV5-1
cdr3_aa: CASSRLSDTQYF
cdr3_nt: TGCGCCAGCAGCCGCCTTTCAGATACGCAGTATTTT

clone_size: NA
j_call: TRBJ2-1
cdr3_length: 15
d_call: TRBD2
v_call: TRBV20-1
cdr3_aa: CSARVLFGGGETQFF
cdr3_nt: TGCAGTGCTAGAGTCTTATTCGGCGGGGGGGAGACCCAGTTCTTC

clone_size: NA
j_call: TRBJ2-1
cdr3_length: 17
d_call: TRBD1
v_call: TRBV4-1
cdr3_aa: CASSQDLGDSPYNEQFF
cdr3_nt: TGCGCCAGCAGCCAAGATCTTGGGGACAGTCCCTACAATGAGCAGTTCTTC

clone_size: NA
j_call: TRBJ1-4
cdr3_length: 16
d_call: NA
v_call: TRBV5-1
cdr3_aa: CASSFFGDRANEKLFF
cdr3_nt: TGCGCCAGCAGCTTTTTCGGGGATAGGGCTAATGAAAAACTGTTTTTT

clone_size: few
j_call: TRBJ2-5
cdr3_length: 14
d_call: NA
v_call: TRBV6-2/TRBV6-3
cdr3_aa: CASSRDGGQETQYF
cdr3_nt: TGTGCCAGCAGTCGGGACGGGGGTCAGGAGACCCAGTACTTC

clone_size: NA
j_call: TRBJ1-2
cdr3_length: 14
d_call: TRBD1
v_call: TRBV29-1
cdr3_aa: CSSEGDRGGYGYTF
cdr3_nt: TGCAGCTCTGAAGGGGACAGGGGCGGCTATGGCTACACCTTC

clone_size: many
j_call: TRBJ2-7
cdr3_length: 14
d_call: TRBD2
v_call: TRBV10-3
cdr3_aa: CAITSGLASHEQYF
cdr3_nt: TGTGCCATCACCTCGGGACTAGCTTCCCACGAGCAGTACTTC

clone_size: once
j_call: TRBJ1-2
cdr3_length: 17
d_call: TRBD1
v_call: TRBV6-5
cdr3_aa: CASSYPVRPGQSYGYTF
cdr3_nt: TGTGCCAGCAGTTACCCCGTACGCCCGGGACAGTCGTATGGCTACACCTTC

clone_size: NA
j_call: TRBJ1-2
cdr3_length: 15
d_call: TRBD1
v_call: TRBV7-3
cdr3_aa: CASSFSKTGFDGYTF
cdr3_nt: TGTGCCAGCAGCTTTTCAAAGACAGGGTTTGATGGCTACACCTTC

clone_size: few
j_call: TRBJ2-3
cdr3_length: 13
d_call: NA
v_call: TRBV28
cdr3_aa: CATGVSSTDTQYF
cdr3_nt: TGTGCCACTGGGGTTTCGAGCACAGATACGCAGTATTTT

clone_size: NA
j_call: TRBJ2-7
cdr3_length: 14
d_call: TRBD2
v_call: TRBV28
cdr3_aa: CASSPLTSGSEQYF
cdr3_nt: TGTGCCAGCAGTCCTTTGACTAGCGGGAGCGAGCAGTACTTC

clone_size: few
j_call: TRBJ2-7
cdr3_length: 15
d_call: TRBD1
v_call: TRBV4-3
cdr3_aa: CASSRWGTAAYEQYF
cdr3_nt: TGCGCCAGCAGCCGATGGGGGACAGCGGCCTACGAGCAGTACTTC

clone_size: NA
j_call: TRBJ1-5
cdr3_length: 15
d_call: NA
v_call: TRBV7-2
cdr3_aa: CASSLDDRLNQPQHF
cdr3_nt: TGTGCCAGCAGCTTAGATGACAGACTGAATCAGCCCCAGCATTTT

clone_size: NA
j_call: TRBJ2-1
cdr3_length: 14
d_call: NA
v_call: TRBV3-1
cdr3_aa: CASSRLQGLGVQFF
cdr3_nt: TGTGCCAGCAGCCGACTACAGGGCCTCGGAGTGCAGTTCTTC

clone_size: many
j_call: TRBJ2-5
cdr3_length: 13
d_call: NA
v_call: TRBV9
cdr3_aa: CASSVGIQETQYF
cdr3_nt: TGTGCCAGCAGCGTAGGAATCCAAGAGACCCAGTACTTC

clone_size: NA
j_call: TRBJ1-2
cdr3_length: 13
d_call: TRBD1
v_call: TRBV20-1
cdr3_aa: CSAMRTGGYGYTF
cdr3_nt: TGCAGTGCTATGAGGACAGGAGGCTATGGCTACACCTTC

clone_size: few
j_call: TRBJ1-5
cdr3_length: 13
d_call: NA
v_call: TRBV7-2
cdr3_aa: CASSSSGLWPQHF
cdr3_nt: TGTGCCAGCAGCAGTTCGGGTCTCTGGCCCCAGCATTTT

clone_size: NA
j_call: TRBJ2-3
cdr3_length: 11
d_call: NA
v_call: TRBV10-3
cdr3_aa: CAIASSDTQYF
cdr3_nt: TGTGCCATCGCGAGTTCAGATACGCAGTATTTT